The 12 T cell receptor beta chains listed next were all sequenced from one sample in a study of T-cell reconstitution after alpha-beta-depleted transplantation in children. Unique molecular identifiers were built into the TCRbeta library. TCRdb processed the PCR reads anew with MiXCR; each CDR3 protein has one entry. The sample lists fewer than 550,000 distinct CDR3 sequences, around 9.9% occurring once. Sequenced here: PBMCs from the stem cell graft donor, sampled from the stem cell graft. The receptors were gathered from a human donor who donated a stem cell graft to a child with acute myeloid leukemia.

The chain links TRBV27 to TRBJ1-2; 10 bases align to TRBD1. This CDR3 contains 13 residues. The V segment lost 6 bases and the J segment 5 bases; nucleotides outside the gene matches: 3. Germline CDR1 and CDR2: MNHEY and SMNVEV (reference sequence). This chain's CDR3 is CASRSGQGYGYTF. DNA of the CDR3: TGTGCCAGCAGATCGGGACAGGGGTATGGCTACACCTTC.

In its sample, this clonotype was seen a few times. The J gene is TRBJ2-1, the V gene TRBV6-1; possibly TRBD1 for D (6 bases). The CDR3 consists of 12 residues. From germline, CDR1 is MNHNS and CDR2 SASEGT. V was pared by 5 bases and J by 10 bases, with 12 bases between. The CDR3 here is CASSQQGWEQFF. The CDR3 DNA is TGTGCCAGCAGTCAACAGGGCTGGGAGCAGTTCTTC.

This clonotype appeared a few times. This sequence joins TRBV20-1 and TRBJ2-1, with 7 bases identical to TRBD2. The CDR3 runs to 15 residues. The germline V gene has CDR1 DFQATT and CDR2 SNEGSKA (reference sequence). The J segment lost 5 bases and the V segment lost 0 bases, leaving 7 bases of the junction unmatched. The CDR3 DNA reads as TGCAGTGCTAGAGATGGTCGGACTAGAAACAATGAGCAGTTCTTC. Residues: CSARDGRTRNNEQFF.

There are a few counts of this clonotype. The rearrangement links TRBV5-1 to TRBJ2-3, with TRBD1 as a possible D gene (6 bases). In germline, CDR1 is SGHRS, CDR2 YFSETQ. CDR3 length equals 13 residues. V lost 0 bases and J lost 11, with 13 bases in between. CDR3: CASSLDREDLQYF. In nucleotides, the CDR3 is TGCGCCAGCAGCTTGGACAGGGAAGACCTGCAGTATTTT.

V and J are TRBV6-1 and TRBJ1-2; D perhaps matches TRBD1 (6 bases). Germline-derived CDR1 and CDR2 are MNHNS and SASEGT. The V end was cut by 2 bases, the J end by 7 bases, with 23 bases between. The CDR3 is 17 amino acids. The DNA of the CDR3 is TGTGCCAGCAGTGAATGGGGATCGGGGCAGGGGAGCGGTGGCTACACCTTC. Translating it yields CASSEWGSGQGSGGYTF.

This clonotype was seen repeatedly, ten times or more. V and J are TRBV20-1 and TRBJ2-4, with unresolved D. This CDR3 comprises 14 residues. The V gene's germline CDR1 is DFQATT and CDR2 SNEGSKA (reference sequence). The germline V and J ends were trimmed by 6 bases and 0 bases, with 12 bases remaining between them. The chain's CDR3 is CSAPKPLAKNIQYF. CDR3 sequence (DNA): TGCAGTGCCCCGAAGCCTCTAGCCAAAAACATTCAGTACTTC.

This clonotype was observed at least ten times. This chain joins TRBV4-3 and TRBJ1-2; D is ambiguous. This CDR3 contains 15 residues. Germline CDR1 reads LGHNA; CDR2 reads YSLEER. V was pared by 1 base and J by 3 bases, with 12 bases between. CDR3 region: CASSQGVEGYYGYTF. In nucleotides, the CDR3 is TGCGCCAGCAGCCAAGGGGTCGAGGGATACTATGGCTACACCTTC.

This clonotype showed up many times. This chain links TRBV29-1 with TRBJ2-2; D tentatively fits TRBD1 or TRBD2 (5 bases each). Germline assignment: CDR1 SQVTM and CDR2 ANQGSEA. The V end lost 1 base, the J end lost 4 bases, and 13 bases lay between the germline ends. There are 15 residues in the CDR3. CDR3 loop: CSVEGGNTPTGELFF. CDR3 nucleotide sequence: TGCAGCGTTGAAGGGGGGAACACCCCCACCGGGGAGCTGTTTTTT.

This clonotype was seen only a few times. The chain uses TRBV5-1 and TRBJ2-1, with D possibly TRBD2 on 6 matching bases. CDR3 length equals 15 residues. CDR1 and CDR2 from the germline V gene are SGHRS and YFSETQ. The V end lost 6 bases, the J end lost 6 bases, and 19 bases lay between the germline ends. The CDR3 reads CASKEGPTVSNEQFF. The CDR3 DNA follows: TGCGCCAGCAAGGAGGGACCCACAGTTTCCAATGAGCAGTTCTTC.

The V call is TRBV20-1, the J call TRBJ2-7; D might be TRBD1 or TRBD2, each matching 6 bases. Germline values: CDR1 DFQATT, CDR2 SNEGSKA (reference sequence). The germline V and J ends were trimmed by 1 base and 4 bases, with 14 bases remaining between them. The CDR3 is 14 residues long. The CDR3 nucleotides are TGCAGTGCTAGAGCCGGGGGCGACAGGTACGAGCAGTACGTC. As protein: CSARAGGDRYEQYV.

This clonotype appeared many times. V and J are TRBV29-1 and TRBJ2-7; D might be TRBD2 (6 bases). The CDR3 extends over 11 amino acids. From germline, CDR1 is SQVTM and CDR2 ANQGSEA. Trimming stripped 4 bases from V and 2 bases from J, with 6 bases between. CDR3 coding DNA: TGCAGCGTTGGGGGGGCCTACGAGCAGTACTTC. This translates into CSVGGAYEQYF.

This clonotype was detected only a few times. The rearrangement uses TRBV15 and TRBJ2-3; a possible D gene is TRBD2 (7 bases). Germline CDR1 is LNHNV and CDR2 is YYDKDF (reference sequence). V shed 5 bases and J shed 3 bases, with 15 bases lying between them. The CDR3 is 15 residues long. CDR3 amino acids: CATSPSRGGTDTQYF. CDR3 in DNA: TGTGCCACCAGCCCCAGTAGGGGGGGGACAGATACGCAGTATTTT.